This T cell receptor beta chain was documented in a study of graft-versus-host responses after intestinal transplantation. V lost 8 bases, J lost 8 bases, and 8 bases stayed unmatched. The CDR3 loop spans 15 amino acids. Germline CDR1 and CDR2: SNHLY and FYNNEI. Assay: immunoSEQ multiplex PCR; the TCRdb copy retains only in-frame clones and omits some. The table lists more than 65,000 clones, about 90% of them singletons. Notes on this clone: Its specificity is unknown.

Source: unstimulated CD8+ T cells sorted from spleen or lymph node cells, taken before transplant. The chain recombines TRBV2 with TRBJ2-1, with 14 bases identical to TRBD2. This receptor was taken from a human donor who was the organ donor for an intestinal transplant. For the CDR3, the DNA is TGTGCCAGCCCCTCCGGACTAGCGGGGGGCGATGAGCAGTTCTTC. Amino acid sequence: CASPSGLAGGDEQFF.